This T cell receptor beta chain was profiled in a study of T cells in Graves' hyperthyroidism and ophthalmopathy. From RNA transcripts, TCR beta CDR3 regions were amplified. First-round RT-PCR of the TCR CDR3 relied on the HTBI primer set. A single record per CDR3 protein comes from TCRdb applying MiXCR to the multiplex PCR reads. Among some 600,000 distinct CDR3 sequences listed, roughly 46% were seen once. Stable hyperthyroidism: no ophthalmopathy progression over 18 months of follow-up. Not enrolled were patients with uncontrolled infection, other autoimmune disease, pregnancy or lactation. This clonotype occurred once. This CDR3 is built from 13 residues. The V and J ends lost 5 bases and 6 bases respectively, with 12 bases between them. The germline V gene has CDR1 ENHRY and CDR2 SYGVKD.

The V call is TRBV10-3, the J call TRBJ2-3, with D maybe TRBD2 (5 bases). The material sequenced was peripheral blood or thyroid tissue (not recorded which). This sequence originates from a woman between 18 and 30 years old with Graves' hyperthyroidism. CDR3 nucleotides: TGTGCCATCAGTCGATCTCGAGGGGATACGCAGTATTTT. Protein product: CAISRSRGDTQYF.